Each of the 22 T cell receptor beta chains below was sequenced from the same sample in a study of T cell changes during pregnancy in multiple sclerosis. Using immunoSEQ multiplex PCR, the repertoire was profiled, and TCRdb retains in-frame clones only, with some absent. The sample gives around 37,000 clones, 88% of which show up once; around 7.2% is in the top ten. The sequences come from CD8+ T cells from peripheral blood mononuclear cells, collected in the third trimester of pregnancy. The receptors shown here come from a female donor with multiple sclerosis, enrolled in a pregnancy study.

V is TRBV19 and J is TRBJ1-1; tentatively, D is TRBD1 (5 bases). Looked up from germline, CDR1 is LNHDA and CDR2 is SQIVND (reference sequence). V lost 4 bases to trimming and J lost 0 bases, with 9 bases between them. CDR3 length: 14 residues. CDR3: CASSNPGMNTEAFF. DNA for the CDR3: TGTGCCAGTAGTAACCCAGGGATGAACACTGAAGCTTTCTTT. The full variable domain, completed using reference TRBV19 and TRBJ1-1, is DGGITQSPKYLFRKEGQNVTLSCEQNLNHDAMYWYRQDPGQGLRLIYYSQIVNDFQKGDIAEGYSVSREKKESFPLTVTSAQKNPTAFYLCASSNPGMNTEAFFGQGTRLTVV.

This chain uses TRBV7-9 with TRBJ2-3; D call uncertain. The V end lost 1 base, the J end lost 3 bases, and 8 bases lay between the germline ends. CDR3 length: 14 residues. Germline V lookup: CDR1 SEHNR, CDR2 FQNEAQ (reference sequence). The CDR3 spells CASSLVDSTDTQYF. CDR3 DNA: TGTGCCAGCAGCTTAGTTGACTCTACAGATACGCAGTATTTT. Combining the CDR3 with reference TRBV7-9 and TRBJ2-3 gives the whole variable domain DTGVSQNPRHKITKRGQNVTFRCDPISEHNRLYWYRQTLGQGPEFLTYFQNEAQLEKSRLLSDRFSAERPKGSFSTLEIQRTEQGDSAMYLCASSLVDSTDTQYFGPGTRLTVL.

This chain joins TRBV4-1 and TRBJ2-1; perhaps TRBD2 as D (6 bases). Germline-derived CDR1 and CDR2 are MGHRA and YSYEKL. CDR3 length: 16 residues. The V and J ends lost 5 bases and 2 bases respectively, with 16 bases between them. The CDR3 nucleotides are TGCGCCAGCAGCTTAGCCGGGACTTACGCCTACAATGAGCAGTTCTTC. This encodes CASSLAGTYAYNEQFF.

The rearrangement joins TRBV9 to TRBJ2-7, with 14 bases that match TRBD2. The CDR3 consists of 15 residues. Germline V gene data show CDR1 as SGDLS and CDR2 as YYNGEE. The V and J ends lost 3 bases and 2 bases, in that order; junction bases with no gene match: 1. In DNA form, the CDR3 reads TGTGCCAGCAGCGGGGGACTAGCGGGGGCCTACGAGCAGTACTTC. This translates into CASSGGLAGAYEQYF.

The chain couples TRBV2 to TRBJ1-6, with 10 bases lining up with TRBD1. The germline V gene has CDR1 SNHLY and CDR2 FYNNEI. J gave up 9 bases and V 8 bases, and 4 bases lay outside the gene matches. The CDR3 runs to 13 residues. In nucleotides, the CDR3 is TGTGCCAGCCGGACAGGGGGTCTTTCACCCCTCCACTTT. Residues: CASRTGGLSPLHF.

The rearrangement joins TRBV19 to TRBJ1-2; 7 bases line up with TRBD1. This CDR3 is built from 14 residues. Germline CDR1 LNHDA, CDR2 SQIVND (reference sequence). V lost 6 bases and J lost 8; bases outside the gene matches: 12. DNA of the CDR3: TGTGCCAGTAGGAGGGGGCAGGGTTTTGGAGGCTACACCTTC. As protein: CASRRGQGFGGYTF.

The chain recombines TRBV6-5 with TRBJ2-2; D possibly corresponds to TRBD2 (6 bases). Germline loops: CDR1 MNHEY, CDR2 SVGAGI. The V and J ends lost 0 bases and 7 bases respectively, with 9 bases between them. The CDR3 totals 14 residues. CDR3 loop: CASSYSGEVGELFF. The CDR3 DNA sequence: TGTGCCAGCAGTTACTCCGGGGAGGTCGGGGAGCTGTTTTTT.

The rearrangement links TRBV10-2 to TRBJ2-1; D is perhaps TRBD2 (6 bases). V shed 6 bases and J shed 9 bases, with 12 bases lying between them. The CDR3 covers 12 residues. Germline V gene lookup returns CDR1 WSHSY and CDR2 SAAADI. CDR3 amino acids: CASSFGGGEQFF. Here the CDR3 DNA reads TGCGCCAGCAGCTTCGGGGGAGGTGAGCAGTTCTTC.

The chain uses TRBV4-3 and TRBJ2-7; 8 bases fit TRBD1. The germline gives CDR1 LGHNA, CDR2 YSLEER. The V gene end was trimmed by 4 bases and the J gene end by 4 bases; junction bases not matched to a gene: 3. This CDR3 spans 13 amino acids. DNA for the CDR3: TGCGCCAGCAGCCTGGACAGGGAGTACGAGCAGTACTTC. Protein: CASSLDREYEQYF.

This clone appeared once. The chain combines TRBV28 with TRBJ1-5; no clear D. This CDR3 is 14 amino acids long. CDR1 MDHEN and CDR2 SYDVKM come from the germline V gene. Trimming shortened V by 2 bases and J by 5 bases, and 10 bases separated the two germline ends. CDR3 coding DNA: TGTGCCAGCAGTTTACGTCCCTATGATCAGCCCCAGCATTTT. Translation gives CASSLRPYDQPQHF.

The sample holds one count of this clone. In nucleotides, the CDR3 is TGTGCCTGGAGTAACCCCACGGAGCGGGGGGGCGGTGAGACCCAGTACTTC. Translation: CAWSNPTERGGGETQYF. The chain combines TRBV30 with TRBJ2-5; 10 bases are shared with TRBD2. The V gene's germline CDR1 is GTSNPN and CDR2 SVGIG (reference sequence). This CDR3 is 17 amino acids long. Trimming removed 2 bases from V and 5 bases from J; junction bases left unmatched: 14.

This sequence joins TRBV6-6 and TRBJ1-1; 8 positions match TRBD1. There are 13 residues in the CDR3. J was trimmed by 11 bases and V by 4 bases; bases with no gene match: 9. Germline CDR1 and CDR2: MNHNY and SVGAGI (reference sequence). In nucleotides, the CDR3 is TGTGCCAGCAGTTTTGGGACAGGAAAGATGGCTTTCTTT. It specifies CASSFGTGKMAFF.

V usage is TRBV7-8 and J usage is TRBJ2-2; D ambiguous. Germline CDR1 reads SGHVS; CDR2 reads FQNEAQ. This CDR3 is built from 18 residues. The V end was cut by 5 bases, the J end by 1 base, with 20 bases between. CDR3 in amino acids: CASSPRATEILNTGELFF. The CDR3 nucleotides read TGTGCCAGCAGCCCCCGTGCCACGGAGATATTGAACACCGGGGAGCTGTTTTTT.

The chain has TRBV13 and TRBJ1-6; D gene uncertain. Trimming cost V 5 bases and J 0 bases, with 17 bases left between them. Germline values: CDR1 PRHDT, CDR2 FYEKMQ (reference sequence). The CDR3 extends over 18 amino acids. The chain's CDR3 is CASSIFGSVCSYNSPLHF. The CDR3 DNA follows: TGTGCCAGCAGCATCTTCGGGAGCGTCTGCTCCTATAATTCACCCCTCCACTTT.

The V call is TRBV18, the J call TRBJ2-7; 9 bases line up with TRBD2. V dropped 2 bases and J dropped 0; count of bases not matched to a gene: 8. Germline loops: CDR1 KGHSH, CDR2 LQKENI. This CDR3 has 17 residues. The CDR3 region has the DNA TGTGCCAGCTCACCATGGAGCGGGGGGACATCCTCCTACGAGCAGTACTTC. It encodes CASSPWSGGTSSYEQYF.

This chain's CDR3 is CASSDPPLVPGLQNYGYTF. CDR3 bases: TGCGCCAGCAGTGACCCCCCACTAGTTCCAGGACTCCAAAACTATGGCTACACCTTC. The genes are TRBV10-2 and TRBJ1-2; D call uncertain. Germline CDR1 is WSHSY and CDR2 is SAAADI. V was cut by 3 bases and J by 2 bases, with 25 bases left in between. This CDR3 has 19 amino acids.

Comment on this clone: The germline gene is not matched at one end of the junction; a read error may be the cause. The same CDR3 is also encoded by other DNA sequences in this sample. The rearrangement joins TRBV6-4 to TRBJ2-3; TRBD1 matches 8 bases. The CDR3 is 14 residues long. Germline V lookup: CDR1 MRHNA, CDR2 SNTAGT. This CDR3 is CASSDGTGTDTQYF. The CDR3 DNA follows: TGTGCCAGCAGTGACGGGACAGGCACGGATACGCAGTATTTT.

This clone is a singleton in its sample. The chain employs TRBV6-6 and TRBJ2-7; D perhaps matches TRBD1 (6 bases). Trimming stripped 2 bases from V and 5 bases from J, with 7 bases between. The CDR3 spans 12 residues. The germline CDR1 and CDR2 sequences are MNHNY and SVGAGI (reference sequence). The CDR3 region is CASSYAGDEQYF. CDR3 nucleotides: TGTGCCAGCAGTTACGCAGGGGACGAGCAGTACTTC.

The chain carries TRBV9 and TRBJ2-1; no firm D call. The germline V and J ends were trimmed by 0 bases and 5 bases, with 9 bases remaining between them. Per the germline V gene, CDR1 is SGDLS and CDR2 is YYNGEE. The CDR3 loop spans 14 amino acids. CDR3 amino acids: CASSVEITDNEQFF. In DNA, the CDR3 is TGTGCCAGCAGCGTAGAAATCACAGACAATGAGCAGTTCTTC. Based on the CDR3 plus reference TRBV9 and TRBJ2-1, the full variable domain is DSGVTQTPKHLITATGQRVTLRCSPRSGDLSVYWYQQSLDQGLQFLIQYYNGEERAKGNILERFSAQQFPDLHSELNLSSLELGDSALYFCASSVEITDNEQFFGPGTRLTVL.

A note on this clone: This same CDR3 is encoded by further DNA sequences in the sample. The J gene is TRBJ2-7, the V gene TRBV9; 7 positions match TRBD2. The CDR3 has 13 residues. V was pared by 0 bases and J by 10 bases, with 7 bases of the junction left unmatched. From germline, CDR1 is SGDLS and CDR2 YYNGEE. CDR3 region: CASSVGGRGEQYF. DNA for the CDR3: TGTGCCAGCAGCGTAGGCGGACGGGGGGAACAGTACTTC.

V and J are TRBV19 and TRBJ1-6, with no clear D. Per germline, CDR1 LNHDA and CDR2 SQIVND (reference sequence). The CDR3 is 12 amino acids. Trimming cost V 9 bases and J 7 bases, with 10 bases left between them. This CDR3 reads CASKERNSPLHF. The CDR3 region has the DNA TGTGCCAGCAAGGAGAGAAATTCACCCCTCCACTTT.

In DNA, the CDR3 is TGTGCCAGCCACAAAGACCTAGCGGGGGGTACCGGGGAGCTGTTTTTT. Encoded protein: CASHKDLAGGTGELFF. The genes are TRBV27 and TRBJ2-2; the match to TRBD2 covers 11 bases. CDR1 is MNHEY, CDR2 SMNVEV, per germline (reference sequence). This CDR3 is 16 amino acids long. J gave up 5 bases and V 8 bases, and 10 bases lay outside the gene matches.